The rows below give T cell receptor beta chains drawn from one sample of a study of cytomegalovirus exposure and HLA in healthy donors. Repertoires were generated with immunoSEQ multiplex PCR, while TCRdb's copy carries only in-frame clones and drops some. The table records around 300,000 clones, approximately 83% of them present only once. Sequencing was performed on PBMCs. The receptors stem from a woman between 18 and 29 years old in good health and CMV-seronegative. Each CDR3 is given with its conserved first and last residue. A D gene is named only where the DNA matches it firmly. The size of a clone is reported for some rows only, either as once, few or many, or as a class for expanded clones.

J | V | D | size | CDR3 | DNA
TRBJ1-1 | TRBV6-5 | . | . | CASSPEQGLPEAFF | TGTGCCAGCAGCCCTGAGCAGGGTTTACCTGAAGCTTTCTTT
TRBJ1-5 | TRBV27 | TRBD1 | few | CASRDRQFNQPQHF | TGTGCCAGCAGGGACAGGCAATTCAATCAGCCCCAGCATTTT
TRBJ1-1 | TRBV6-5 | . | . | CASTTTENTEAFF | TGTGCCAGCACTACGACTGAAAACACTGAAGCTTTCTTT
TRBJ2-1 | TRBV7-2 | TRBD2 | . | CASSFLAGGNEQFF | TGTGCCAGCAGCTTCCTAGCGGGGGGGAATGAGCAGTTCTTC
TRBJ2-6 | TRBV27 | . | . | CASSLSQRSLISGANVLTF | TGTGCCAGCAGTTTATCCCAAAGGAGCTTAATCTCTGGGGCCAACGTCCTGACTTTC
TRBJ2-7 | TRBV19 | . | . | CASSITGVNHEQYF | TGTGCCAGTAGTATCACGGGAGTAAACCACGAGCAGTACTTC
TRBJ2-1 | TRBV4-3 | . | . | CASSQDRTSYNEQFF | TGCGCCAGCAGCCAAGACCGGACATCCTACAATGAGCAGTTCTTC
TRBJ2-5 | TRBV10-2 | TRBD1 | many | CASRDRGRETQYF | TGCGCCAGCAGGGACAGGGGGCGGGAGACCCAGTACTTC
TRBJ2-7 | TRBV2 | . | once | CAGYRGEGDEQYF | TGTGCCGGGTACCGGGGAGAAGGAGACGAGCAGTACTTC
TRBJ1-5 | TRBV19 | TRBD1 | . | CASRSTGGSQPQHF | TGTGCCAGTAGATCGACAGGGGGCTCTCAGCCCCAGCATTTT
TRBJ1-5 | TRBV5-5 | TRBD1 | . | CASSLAPQGPQPQHF | TGTGCCAGCAGCTTGGCCCCACAGGGGCCTCAGCCCCAGCATTTT
TRBJ2-3 | TRBV5-4 | TRBD2 | . | CASSSGISGITSTDTQYF | TGTGCCAGCAGCTCGGGGATTAGCGGGATAACTAGCACAGATACGCAGTATTTT
TRBJ2-3 | TRBV30 | . | . | CAWGREHTDTQYF | TGTGCCTGGGGCAGGGAACACACAGATACGCAGTATTTT
TRBJ1-4 | TRBV13 | . | . | CASSRGNEKLFF | TGTGCCAGCAGCAGGGGCAATGAAAAACTGTTTTTT
TRBJ2-7 | TRBV19 | TRBD1 | . | CASSIGTGPYEQYF | TGTGCCAGTAGTATCGGGACAGGCCCGTACGAGCAGTACTTC
TRBJ1-6 | TRBV7-2 | TRBD1 | . | CASSPSPTGYNSPLHF | TGTGCCAGCAGCCCGTCCCCGACAGGGTATAATTCACCCCTCCACTTT
TRBJ1-3 | TRBV19 | . | . | CASSIPNSFSGNTIYF | TGTGCCAGTAGTATACCTAACAGTTTCTCTGGAAACACCATATATTTT
TRBJ1-1 | TRBV29-1 | TRBD1 | once | CSVNDRVGTEAFF | TGCAGCGTTAATGACAGGGTGGGGACTGAAGCTTTCTTT
TRBJ1-2 | TRBV2 | . | . | CASSEDYRAGGYTF | TGTGCCAGCAGTGAAGATTACAGGGCGGGTGGCTACACCTTC
TRBJ2-3 | TRBV6-4 | TRBD2 | . | CASSASGGAADTQYF | TGTGCCAGCAGTGCTAGCGGGGGGGCTGCAGATACGCAGTATTTT
TRBJ2-7 | TRBV6-1 | TRBD1 | few | CASSEGDSSYEQYF | TGTGCCAGCAGTGAAGGGGACAGCTCCTACGAGCAGTACTTC
TRBJ2-7 | TRBV6-5 | TRBD1 | few | CASRRDRGHEQYF | TGTGCCAGCAGGCGGGACAGGGGTCACGAGCAGTACTTC
TRBJ1-5 | TRBV4-3 | . | . | CASSPERVGTGVLLLTQHF | TGCGCCAGCAGCCCGGAGAGGGTAGGGACGGGGGTCCTTCTTCTGACCCAGCATTTT
TRBJ2-2 | TRBV2 | TRBD2 | . | CACGGTGGAPGELFF | TGTGCCTGCGGGGGGACCGGGGGGGCCCCCGGGGAGCTGTTTTTT
TRBJ2-1 | TRBV9 | . | . | CASSDQDYNNEQFF | TGTGCCAGCAGCGACCAAGACTACAACAATGAGCAGTTCTTC
TRBJ2-3 | TRBV29-1 | . | . | CSVEGQRASDTQYF | TGCAGCGTTGAAGGACAGCGGGCCTCAGATACGCAGTATTTT
TRBJ1-4 | TRBV5-1 | . | . | CASSSGGEKLFF | TGCGCCAGCAGCTCCGGGGGAGAAAAACTGTTTTTT
TRBJ1-4 | TRBV7-3 | . | once | CASSHRLQGYEKLFF | TGTGCCAGCAGCCACCGACTCCAGGGGTATGAAAAACTGTTTTTT
TRBJ2-1 | TRBV28 | TRBD1 | . | CGTGNNEQFF | TGCGGGACAGGAAACAATGAGCAGTTCTTC
TRBJ1-1 | TRBV19 | TRBD1 | once | CASSTTGQAFEAFF | TGTGCCAGTAGTACGACCGGACAGGCCTTTGAAGCTTTCTTT
TRBJ1-2 | TRBV14 | TRBD1 | . | CASSRGQGAGGYTF | TGTGCCAGCAGCCGGGGACAGGGGGCCGGTGGCTACACCTTC
TRBJ1-4 | TRBV5-1 | TRBD1 | . | CASNPGQGPEKLFF | TGCGCCAGCAACCCGGGACAGGGTCCTGAAAAACTGTTTTTT
TRBJ2-2 | TRBV27 | . | . | CASSITGDNTGELFF | TGTGCCAGCAGTATCACGGGGGACAACACCGGGGAGCTGTTTTTT
TRBJ2-7 | TRBV4-2 | TRBD2 | few | CASSQEERGPYEQYF | TGTGCCAGCAGCCAAGAAGAGCGGGGACCCTACGAGCAGTACTTC
TRBJ2-3 | TRBV13 | . | . | CASSLRPLDSPSHTQYF | TGTGCCAGCAGCTTGCGCCCTTTGGACAGCCCCTCACATACGCAGTATTTT
TRBJ2-5 | TRBV27 | TRBD1 | . | CASSSSGTGGSGTQYF | TGTGCCAGCAGTTCTTCCGGGACAGGGGGTTCGGGGACCCAGTACTTC
TRBJ2-5 | TRBV5-4 | TRBD1 | . | CASRGQGGETQYF | TGTGCCAGCAGGGGACAGGGGGGAGAGACCCAGTACTTC
TRBJ2-7 | TRBV9 | . | . | CASSTLTPTVSYEQYF | TGTGCCAGCAGCACCCTTACACCGACAGTCTCCTACGAGCAGTACTTC
TRBJ2-5 | TRBV5-6 | TRBD1 | . | CASSTGQGAKTQYF | TGTGCCAGCAGCACCGGACAGGGGGCGAAGACCCAGTACTTC
TRBJ1-5 | TRBV2 | TRBD1 | . | CASRGTGGRNQPQHF | TGTGCCAGTAGGGGGACAGGGGGGCGGAATCAGCCCCAGCATTTT
TRBJ2-7 | TRBV7-9 | TRBD2 | . | CASSHTRTSGRPFEQYF | TGTGCCAGCAGCCATACCCGGACTAGCGGGCGTCCCTTCGAGCAGTACTTC
TRBJ1-1 | TRBV7-9 | TRBD1 | once | CASSYRGVGMNTEAFF | TGTGCCAGCAGCTACAGGGGAGTTGGCATGAACACTGAAGCTTTCTTT
TRBJ1-1 | TRBV29-1 | . | . | CSVQRGNTEAFF | TGCAGCGTCCAGCGGGGGAACACTGAAGCTTTCTTT
TRBJ2-2 | TRBV27 | . | . | CASSFRAGELFF | TGTGCCAGCAGTTTCAGGGCCGGGGAGCTGTTTTTT
TRBJ2-7 | TRBV2 | . | . | CASRAGHLRTAYEQYF | TGTGCCAGCAGAGCGGGACACCTACGAACGGCCTACGAGCAGTACTTC
TRBJ1-2 | TRBV6-5 | TRBD1 | . | CASSYRTGDYGYTF | TGTGCCAGCAGTTACCGTACAGGGGACTATGGCTACACCTTC
TRBJ2-7 | TRBV5-6 | TRBD1 | . | CASRDRGRLGSYEQYF | TGTGCCAGTAGGGACAGGGGGCGGCTGGGCTCCTACGAGCAGTACTTC
TRBJ1-4 | TRBV6-5 | TRBD1 | . | CASSYGTGGPNEKLFF | TGTGCCAGCAGTTACGGGACAGGGGGCCCTAATGAAAAACTGTTTTTT
TRBJ1-2 | TRBV10-1 | . | . | CASSDYRDGGYTF | TGCGCCAGCAGTGATTACAGGGATGGGGGCTACACCTTC
TRBJ2-5 | TRBV7-9 | TRBD2 | . | CASSAHAPSGGAGETQYF | TGTGCCAGCAGCGCCCACGCTCCTAGCGGGGGGGCGGGGGAGACCCAGTACTTC